Each of the 8 T cell receptor beta chains below was sequenced from the same sample in a study of shared clonotypes between healthy human individuals. This table comes from immunoSEQ multiplex PCR, and its TCRdb copy is limited to in-frame clones, with some not included. The sample has 780,000 or so clones; around 70% are singletons. Specimen: memory CD4+ T cells sorted from blood. Specified subset: CD45RA-negative fraction. Receptors originate from a young woman in good health.

This clone was seen a single time. The chain couples TRBV5-1 to TRBJ2-2; the D gene is possibly TRBD1 (6 bases). Germline V gives CDR1 SGHRS, CDR2 YFSETQ. The CDR3 runs 18 residues. V was cut by 0 bases and J by 3 bases, with 18 bases left in between. CDR3 sequence reads: CASSLVPWGRGYTGELFF. The CDR3 DNA follows: TGCGCCAGCAGCTTGGTACCGTGGGGCAGGGGTTACACCGGGGAGCTGTTTTTT.

The sample holds one count of this clone. V and J are TRBV28 and TRBJ2-1, with 10 bases that match TRBD1. With 8 bases clipped from V and 7 bases from J, the junction kept 11 bases outside the gene matches. The CDR3 loop spans 15 amino acids. CDR1 is MDHEN, CDR2 SYDVKM, per germline. CDR3 protein: CASGTTGGGVNEQFF. CDR3 coding DNA: TGTGCCAGCGGTACGACAGGGGGCGGTGTGAATGAGCAGTTCTTC.

The genes are TRBV28 and TRBJ1-2; no reliable D call. This CDR3 contains 14 residues. Germline V gene data show CDR1 as MDHEN and CDR2 as SYDVKM. Trimming left V 2 bases short and J 2 bases short, with 9 bases between. Here the CDR3 DNA reads TGTGCCAGCAGTTTACCCCCTACAAACTATGGCTACACCTTC. Its translation is CASSLPPTNYGYTF.

This chain uses TRBV4-1 with TRBJ2-7; 9 positions match TRBD1. The CDR3 contains 16 residues. Germline lookup yields CDR1 MGHRA and CDR2 YSYEKL. V gave up 1 base and J gave up 1 base; unmatched junction bases: 5. The CDR3 loop is CASSQARQGGSYEQYF. CDR3 nucleotides: TGCGCCAGCAGCCAAGCAAGACAGGGGGGATCCTACGAGCAGTACTTC.

The chain recombines TRBV7-6 with TRBJ1-6, with 7 positions matching TRBD1. The junction had 7 bases not matched to a gene; V was cut back by 5 bases and J by 6 bases. CDR3 length: 15 residues. Germline values: CDR1 SGHVS, CDR2 FNYEAQ. DNA for the CDR3: TGTGCCAGCAGCCCGGGACAGAGGACTAATTCACCCCTCCACTTT. It codes for CASSPGQRTNSPLHF.

The chain is built from TRBV5-1 and TRBJ2-1; 7 bases line up with TRBD2. J lost 4 bases, V lost 5 bases, and 9 bases had no gene match. CDR1 is SGHRS, CDR2 YFSETQ, per germline. The CDR3 has 15 amino acids. CDR3 loop: CASSSTSLFYNEQFF. CDR3 in DNA: TGCGCCAGCAGTTCGACTAGCCTTTTTTACAATGAGCAGTTCTTC.

The gene calls are TRBV28 and TRBJ2-7; D gene uncertain. Germline V CDR1 and CDR2: MDHEN, SYDVKM. V lost 5 bases and J 11 bases, leaving 16 bases between the germline ends. The CDR3 length is 12 residues. The CDR3 coding sequence is TGTGCCAGCAGTCAACCGGGCACCCGGGAGTACTTC. Translating it yields CASSQPGTREYF.

This clone occurred a few times. The chain has TRBV10-1 and TRBJ2-3; either TRBD1 or TRBD2 may supply D (5 bases each). The CDR3 consists of 16 residues. Per the germline V gene, CDR1 is WNHNN and CDR2 is SYGVQD (reference sequence). V was pared by 3 bases and J by 8 bases, with 21 bases between. The CDR3 reads CASSERGGQGAGTQYF. The CDR3 coding sequence is TGCGCCAGCAGTGAACGTGGTGGGCAGGGTGCGGGTACGCAGTATTTT.